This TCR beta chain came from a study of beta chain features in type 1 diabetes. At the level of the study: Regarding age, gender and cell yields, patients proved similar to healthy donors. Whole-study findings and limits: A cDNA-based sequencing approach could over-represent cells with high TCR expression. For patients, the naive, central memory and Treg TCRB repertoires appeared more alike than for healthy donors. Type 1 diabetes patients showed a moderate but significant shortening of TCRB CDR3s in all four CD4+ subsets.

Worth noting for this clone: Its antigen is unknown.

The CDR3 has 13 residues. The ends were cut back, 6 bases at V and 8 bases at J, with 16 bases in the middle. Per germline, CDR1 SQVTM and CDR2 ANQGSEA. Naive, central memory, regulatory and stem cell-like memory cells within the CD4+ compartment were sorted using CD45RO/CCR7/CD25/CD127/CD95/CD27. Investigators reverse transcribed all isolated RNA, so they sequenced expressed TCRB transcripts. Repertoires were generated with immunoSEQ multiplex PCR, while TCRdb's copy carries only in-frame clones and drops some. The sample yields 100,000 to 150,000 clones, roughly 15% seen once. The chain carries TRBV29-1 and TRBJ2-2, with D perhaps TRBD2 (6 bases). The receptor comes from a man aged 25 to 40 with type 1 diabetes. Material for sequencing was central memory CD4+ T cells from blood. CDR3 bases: TGCAGCGTCTCGGAGGAGGAGGGGGGGGAGCTGTTTTTT. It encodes CSVSEEEGGELFF.